The clone carrying this T cell receptor (beta chain) has just a few counts. Its antigen is undetermined. Molecules of cDNA were individually given unique molecular identifiers that were attached to them. MiXCR, run by TCRdb on the 5' RACE reads, gives a single entry per CDR3 protein. The sample has approximately 99,000 distinct CDR3 sequences, about 12% seen once. These data come from a study of early T cells in non-severe SARS-CoV-2 infection. Study in general: Chains were not paired, and sequencing was done on bulk RNA from unsorted whole blood. Study-wide findings and caveats: The study's VDJdb matching favored anti-spike CD8 responses and missed private and CD4 specificities.

Germline V gives CDR1 DFQATT, CDR2 SNEGSKA (reference sequence). The CDR3 is 12 residues long. Trimming took 4 bases from V and 6 from J, leaving 10 bases between them. Sample: whole blood. The chain has TRBV20-1 and TRBJ2-1; D gene ambiguous. The source is an adult who was a healthcare worker with PCR-confirmed SARS-CoV-2 infection or an uninfected control (not recorded which). CDR3 DNA sequence: TGCAGTGCTATGGAGCGTCGCAATGAGCAGTTCTTC. Translating it yields CSAMERRNEQFF.